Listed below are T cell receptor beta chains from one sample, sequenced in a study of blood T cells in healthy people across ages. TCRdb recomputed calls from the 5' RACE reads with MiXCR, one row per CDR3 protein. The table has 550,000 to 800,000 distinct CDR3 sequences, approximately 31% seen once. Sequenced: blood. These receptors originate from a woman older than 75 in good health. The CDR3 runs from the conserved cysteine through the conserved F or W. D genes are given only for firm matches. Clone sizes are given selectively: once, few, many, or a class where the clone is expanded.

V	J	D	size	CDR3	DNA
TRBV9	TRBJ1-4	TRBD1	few	CASSVGDRGREKLFF	TGTGCCAGCAGCGTCGGAGACAGGGGGCGTGAAAAACTGTTTTTT
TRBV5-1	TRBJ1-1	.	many	CASSLGGGRSTEAFF	TGCGCCAGCAGCTTGGGGGGAGGCCGGTCCACTGAAGCTTTCTTT
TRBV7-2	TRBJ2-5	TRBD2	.	CASTPSLAGGLNEQYF	TGTGCCAGCACCCCAAGCCTAGCGGGGGGTCTCAATGAGCAGTACTTC
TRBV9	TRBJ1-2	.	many	CASSALQGRGYTF	TGTGCCAGCAGCGCCCTACAGGGCCGGGGCTACACCTTC
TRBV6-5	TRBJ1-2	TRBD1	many	CASSHRDRAILPHGYTF	TGTGCCAGCAGTCACCGGGACAGGGCTATATTACCCCATGGCTACACCTTC
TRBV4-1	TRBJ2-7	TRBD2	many	CASSRSTGGRSYEQYF	TGCGCCAGCAGCCGCAGCACGGGGGGTCGCTCCTACGAGCAGTACTTC
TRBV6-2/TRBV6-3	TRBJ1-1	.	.	CASRSPAGTEAFF	TGTGCCAGCAGAAGCCCGGCAGGCACTGAAGCTTTCTTT
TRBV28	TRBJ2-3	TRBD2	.	CASSGKREYTQYF	TGTGCCAGCAGTGGGAAGCGGGAGTATACGCAGTATTTT
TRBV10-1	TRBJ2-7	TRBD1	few	CASSVDRGHEQYF	TGCGCCAGCAGTGTCGACAGGGGCCACGAGCAGTACTTC
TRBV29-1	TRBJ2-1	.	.	CGVEGGRGWINEQFF	TGCGGCGTTGAAGGGGGAAGGGGCTGGATAAATGAGCAGTTCTTC
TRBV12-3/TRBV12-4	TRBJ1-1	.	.	CASSPRAAGAVNTEAFF	TGTGCCAGCAGTCCCCGGGCTGCAGGGGCAGTGAACACTGAAGCTTTCTTT
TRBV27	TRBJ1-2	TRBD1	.	CASSLYQGARGYTF	TGTGCCAGCAGTTTATACCAGGGGGCGAGGGGCTACACCTTC
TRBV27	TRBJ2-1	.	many	CASLRQGTNEQFF	TGTGCCAGCCTCCGGCAGGGTACGAATGAGCAGTTCTTC
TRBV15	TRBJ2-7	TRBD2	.	CATALGGVGEQYF	TGTGCCACGGCCCTTGGGGGGGTGGGCGAGCAGTACTTC
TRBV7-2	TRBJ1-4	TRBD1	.	CASSPTGAGQGEKLFF	TGTGCCAGCAGCCCCACGGGGGCAGGACAGGGGGAAAAACTGTTTTTT
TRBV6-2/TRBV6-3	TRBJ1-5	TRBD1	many	CASSRTGGGSNQPQHF	TGTGCCAGCAGCCGGACAGGGGGCGGTAGCAATCAGCCCCAGCATTTT
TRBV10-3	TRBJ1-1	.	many	CAISQQGSTEAFF	TGTGCCATCAGTCAACAGGGTAGCACTGAAGCTTTCTTT
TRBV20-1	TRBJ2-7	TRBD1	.	CSAIWDRDYEQYF	TGCAGTGCCATATGGGACAGGGATTACGAGCAGTACTTC
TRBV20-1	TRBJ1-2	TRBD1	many	CSASRDPGGTGYGYTF	TGCAGTGCTAGTCGTGATCCAGGGGGTACGGGCTATGGCTACACCTTC
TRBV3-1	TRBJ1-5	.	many	CASSRYRDSQPQHF	TGTGCCAGCAGCCGTTACAGGGATAGTCAGCCCCAGCATTTT
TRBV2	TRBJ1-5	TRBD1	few	CASSGGQGGGQPQHF	TGTGCCAGCAGTGGTGGACAGGGAGGTGGGCAGCCCCAGCATTTT
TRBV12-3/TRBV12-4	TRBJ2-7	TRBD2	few	CASSISGNPSYEQYF	TGTGCCAGCAGTATTAGCGGGAACCCCTCCTACGAGCAGTACTTC
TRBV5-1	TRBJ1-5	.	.	CASSPDGQGNQPQHF	TGCGCCAGCAGCCCGGACGGCCAGGGGAATCAGCCCCAGCATTTT
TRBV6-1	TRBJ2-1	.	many	CASSGLARSYNEQFF	TGTGCCAGCAGTGGACTGGCCCGCTCCTACAATGAGCAGTTCTTC
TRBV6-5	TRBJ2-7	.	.	CASREGPALVDEQYF	TGTGCCAGCCGGGAAGGGCCAGCCCTAGTCGACGAGCAGTACTTC
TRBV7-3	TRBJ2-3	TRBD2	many	CASSQRGTSGDTQYF	TGTGCCAGCAGCCAAAGAGGGACTAGCGGAGATACGCAGTATTTT
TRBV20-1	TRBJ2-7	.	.	CSAQRDGSYEQYF	TGCAGTGCCCAGAGGGACGGTTCCTACGAGCAGTACTTC